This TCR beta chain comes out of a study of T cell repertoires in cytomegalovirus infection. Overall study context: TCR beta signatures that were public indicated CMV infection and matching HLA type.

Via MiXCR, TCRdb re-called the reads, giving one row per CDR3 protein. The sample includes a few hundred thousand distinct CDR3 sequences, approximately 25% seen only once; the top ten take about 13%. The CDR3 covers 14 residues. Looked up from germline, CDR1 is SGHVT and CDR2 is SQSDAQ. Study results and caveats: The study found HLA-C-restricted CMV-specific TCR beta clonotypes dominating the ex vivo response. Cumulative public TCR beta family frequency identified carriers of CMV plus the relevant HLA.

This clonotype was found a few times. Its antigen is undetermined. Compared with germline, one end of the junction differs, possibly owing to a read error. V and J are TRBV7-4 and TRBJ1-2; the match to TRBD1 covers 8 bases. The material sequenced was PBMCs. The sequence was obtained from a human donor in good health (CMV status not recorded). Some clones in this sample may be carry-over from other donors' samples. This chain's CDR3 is CASSLVSGGAYERF. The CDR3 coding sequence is TGTGCCAGCAGCTTAGTTTCAGGGGGCGCCTACGAAAGGTTC.